This T cell receptor beta chain came from a study of blood T cell repertoires in COVID-19. Background on the study: The samples span acute and convalescent COVID-19 from the United States, Italy and Spain.

Some clones are missing from TCRdb's copy, which holds only in-frame ones; the method was immunoSEQ multiplex PCR. Among approximately 300,000 clones, nearly 90% were seen once, and the ten largest hold 3.5% to 4.5%. The CDR3 loop spans 11 amino acids. The germline V gene has CDR1 SQVTM and CDR2 ANQGSEA. The V gene lost 6 bases and the J gene lost 4 bases, with 8 bases spanning the gap. The sequencing sample was made of PBMCs or T cells enriched from blood (not recorded which). This TCR was recovered from a young woman with acute COVID-19. The chain couples TRBV29-1 to TRBJ2-3; a possible D gene is TRBD1 (6 bases). CDR3 sequence reads: CSVGTSDTQYF. The CDR3 DNA reads TGCAGCGTGGGGACATCAGATACGCAGTATTTT.